This passage covers 24 T cell receptor beta chains from one sample sequenced in a study of identifying expanded T cells in peripheral blood. TCRdb's table, derived via immunoSEQ multiplex PCR, lists solely in-frame clones and lacks some. The sample has tens of thousands of clones, 84% seen once. Sequencing used blood. The receptors shown here come from a person aged 18 to 75 in good health.

The chain is built from TRBV28 and TRBJ1-3; the D is unclear. The CDR3 has 13 residues. V gave up 8 bases and J gave up 0 bases, with 8 bases separating them. Looked up from germline, CDR1 is MDHEN and CDR2 is SYDVKM. The CDR3 is CASGFRSGNTIYF. The CDR3 DNA is TGTGCCAGCGGATTTCGCTCTGGAAACACCATATATTTT.

CDR3 DNA sequence: TGTGCCAGCAGCCCTAGCGGGAGCGACGAGCAGTACTTC. Amino acids: CASSPSGSDEQYF. The chain carries TRBV7-9 and TRBJ2-7, with TRBD2 identical over 10 bases. V shed 5 bases and J 5 bases; nucleotides not matched to a gene: 3. The CDR3 consists of 13 residues. Germline-derived CDR1 and CDR2 are SEHNR and FQNEAQ (reference sequence). The complete variable domain, with remaining parts taken from reference TRBV7-9 and TRBJ2-7, reads DTGVSQNPRHKITKRGQNVTFRCDPISEHNRLYWYRQTLGQGPEFLTYFQNEAQLEKSRLLSDRFSAERPKGSFSTLEIQRTEQGDSAMYLCASSPSGSDEQYFGPGTRLTVT.

This sequence joins TRBV11-1 and TRBJ2-7; TRBD1 might be the D (6 bases). Germline values: CDR1 SGHAT, CDR2 FQDESV (reference sequence). V lost 4 bases and J 2 bases, leaving 12 bases between the germline ends. This CDR3 contains 14 residues. This CDR3 reads CASSYGQTTYEQYF. CDR3 in DNA: TGTGCCAGCAGCTACGGACAGACAACCTACGAGCAGTACTTC.

The gene calls are TRBV29-1 and TRBJ2-7, with D hard to call. The CDR3 sequence is 11 residues long. Germline V gives CDR1 SQVTM, CDR2 ANQGSEA. The V gene lost 0 bases and the J gene lost 4 bases, with 4 bases spanning the gap. The chain's CDR3 is CSVEEGYEQYF. The CDR3, as DNA: TGCAGCGTTGAAGAGGGTTACGAGCAGTACTTC.

The rearrangement links TRBV7-9 to TRBJ1-5; tentatively, D is TRBD1 (5 bases). Trimming took 1 base from V and 3 from J, leaving 10 bases between them. Germline CDR1 reads SEHNR; CDR2 reads FQNEAQ (reference sequence). This CDR3 contains 15 residues. The CDR3 DNA follows: TGTGCCAGCAGCTTAGGGCAGGGCCCCAATCAGCCCCAGCATTTT. This sequence encodes CASSLGQGPNQPQHF.

This chain links TRBV28 with TRBJ2-1, with 10 bases fitting TRBD2. Trimming at V came to 7 bases and at J to 8 bases, leaving 5 bases not matched to a gene. The CDR3 totals 13 residues. Germline V gives CDR1 MDHEN, CDR2 SYDVKM. CDR3 in amino acids: CASIAGGTDEQFF. The CDR3 coding sequence is TGTGCCAGCATAGCGGGAGGAACAGATGAGCAGTTCTTC.

In its sample, this clone was seen a few times. The rearrangement links TRBV7-9 to TRBJ1-1; 8 nucleotides match TRBD1. CDR1 and CDR2 from the germline V gene are SEHNR and FQNEAQ (reference sequence). J gave up 6 bases and V 5 bases, and 8 bases lay outside the gene matches. The CDR3 extends over 14 amino acids. CDR3 bases: TGTGCCAGCAGCGCCCGACAGGGGTCTTCTGAAGCTTTCTTT. Amino acids: CASSARQGSSEAFF.

The chain has TRBV27 and TRBJ2-7, with 8 nucleotides matching TRBD1. V lost 5 bases to trimming and J lost 2 bases; unmatched junction nucleotides: 5. The CDR3 is made up of 14 amino acids. Germline V gives CDR1 MNHEY, CDR2 SMNVEV (reference sequence). The CDR3 is CASSAGQGPYEQYF. The DNA for the CDR3 is TGTGCCAGCAGTGCCGGACAGGGCCCCTACGAGCAGTACTTC.

Comment on this clone: Mismatch with germline at one junction end may stem from a read error. The chain is built from TRBV4-3 and TRBJ2-1, with D unclear. CDR3 length: 15 residues. CDR1 and CDR2 from the germline V gene are LGHNA and YSLEER. This CDR3 is CASSQSRFSNNEQFF. Written as DNA, the CDR3 is TGCGCCAGCAGCCAGAGTCGCTTCTCCAACAATGAGCAGTTCTTC.

This clone appeared many times. This rearrangement joins TRBV7-2 to TRBJ1-2, with D perhaps TRBD1 (6 bases). The CDR3 covers 13 residues. Germline V gives CDR1 SGHTA, CDR2 FQGNSA. V was cut by 1 base and J by 8 bases, with 11 bases left in between. CDR3 residues: CASSLGPGDGYTF. DNA for the CDR3: TGTGCCAGCAGCTTAGGCCCAGGGGACGGCTACACCTTC.

This clone was recorded only once. The chain combines TRBV5-5 with TRBJ1-1; TRBD1 is a possible D gene (6 bases). With 0 bases removed from V and 1 base from J, the gap between germline ends came to 19 bases. Germline V lookup: CDR1 SGHKS, CDR2 YYEKEE (reference sequence). The CDR3 length is 18 residues. The CDR3 region is CASSLAMDRRRANTEAFF. The CDR3 region has the DNA TGTGCCAGCAGCTTGGCGATGGACAGACGGCGAGCGAACACTGAAGCTTTCTTT.

The chain recombines TRBV19 with TRBJ2-6, with 7 bases identical to TRBD1. V lost 8 bases and J lost 2; bases outside the gene matches: 12. The CDR3 has 17 amino acids. From germline, CDR1 is LNHDA and CDR2 SQIVND (reference sequence). In DNA form, the CDR3 reads TGTGCCAGTTCGACAGGGTTAGGGACAACTGGGGCCAACGTCCTGACTTTC. It specifies CASSTGLGTTGANVLTF.

This chain connects TRBV28 to TRBJ2-4; the D gene is possibly TRBD1 (5 bases). The germline gives CDR1 MDHEN, CDR2 SYDVKM. The CDR3 is made up of 16 amino acids. Trimming left V 5 bases short and J 2 bases short, with 16 bases between. Here the CDR3 DNA reads TGTGCCAGCAGTCCTGAATTATGGGGCCCCAAAAACATTCAGTACTTC. Protein sequence: CASSPELWGPKNIQYF.

This clone was detected once. The chain carries TRBV19 and TRBJ2-2, with a weak D call TRBD1 (6 bases). This CDR3 has 15 amino acids. Germline V gene sequence: CDR1 LNHDA, CDR2 SQIVND (reference sequence). Trimming took off 2 bases at V and 1 base at J, with 8 bases between the two ends. The CDR3 DNA reads as TGTGCCAGTAGTATACGGGGACAGAACACCGGGGAGCTGTTTTTT. It specifies CASSIRGQNTGELFF.

The chain has TRBV29-1 and TRBJ2-1; D might be TRBD2 (7 bases). CDR1 and CDR2 from the germline V gene are SQVTM and ANQGSEA. The CDR3 has 13 amino acids. V lost 6 bases to trimming and J lost 5 bases, with 14 bases between them. The CDR3 spells CSVQGGGNNEQFF. The CDR3, as DNA: TGCAGCGTACAGGGAGGGGGGAACAATGAGCAGTTCTTC.

J is TRBJ2-7 and V is TRBV6-1, with 7 bases matching TRBD1. Losses at the gene ends were 2 bases for V and 0 bases for J; bases not matched to a gene: 7. CDR3 length equals 16 residues. Germline V CDR1 and CDR2: MNHNS, SASEGT. This chain's CDR3 is CASSERWGTVSYEQYF. In DNA, the CDR3 is TGTGCCAGCAGTGAAAGGTGGGGGACAGTCTCCTACGAGCAGTACTTC.

CDR3 DNA: TGTGCCAGCAGTTTAGCCGGCGGCTACCAAGAGACCCAGTACTTC. This encodes CASSLAGGYQETQYF. This rearrangement joins TRBV28 to TRBJ2-5; D remains unclear. Per germline, CDR1 MDHEN and CDR2 SYDVKM. The CDR3 extends over 15 amino acids. Trimming took off 2 bases at V and 0 bases at J, with 10 bases between the two ends.

This CDR3 reads CASTRGDPSTDTQYF. The DNA of the CDR3 is TGTGCCAGCACCCGGGGGGACCCGAGCACAGATACGCAGTATTTT. The chain carries TRBV6-6 and TRBJ2-3, with 7 bases lining up with TRBD2. The CDR3 is made up of 15 amino acids. Trimming cost V 7 bases and J 0 bases; bases outside gene matches: 7. Germline lookup yields CDR1 MNHNY and CDR2 SVGAGI (reference sequence).

As regards this clone: At one end, the junction sequence differs from germline, possibly due to a read error. This chain links TRBV7-7 with TRBJ2-2; no definite D call. CDR1 SSHAT and CDR2 FNYEAQ come from the germline V gene (reference sequence). This CDR3 has 13 residues. DNA for the CDR3: TGTGCTAGCAGCTTAGAGTCGGCCGGGGAGCTGTTTTTT. It translates to CASSLESAGELFF.

This clone was seen a single time. This chain joins TRBV19 and TRBJ1-1; the D gene is possibly TRBD1 (6 bases). CDR1 is LNHDA and CDR2 is SQIVND in the germline V gene (reference sequence). V lost 3 bases, J lost 2 bases, and 10 bases lay in between. This CDR3 is built from 14 residues. The CDR3 nucleotides read TGTGCCAGTAGTATTACAGGGAGTAACACTGAAGCTTTCTTT. It encodes CASSITGSNTEAFF.

This clone was seen once. The gene calls are TRBV13 and TRBJ2-7; D could derive from TRBD1 or TRBD2 (6 bases each). The germline V and J ends were trimmed by 11 bases and 5 bases, with 16 bases remaining between them. Germline V CDR1 and CDR2: PRHDT, FYEKMQ (reference sequence). The CDR3 contains 12 residues. CDR3 coding DNA: TGTGCCTCGGGGGCCTCTACCGACGAGCAGTACTTC. It encodes CASGASTDEQYF. Drawing the rest from reference TRBV13 and TRBJ2-7, the complete variable domain is AAGVIQSPRHLIKEKRETATLKCYPIPRHDTVYWYQQGPGQDPQFLISFYEKMQSDKGSIPDRFSAQQFSDYHSELNMSSLELGDSALYFCASGASTDEQYFGPGTRLTVT.

The genes are TRBV9 and TRBJ1-5; 7 bases align to TRBD1. V gave up 4 bases and J gave up 6 bases; unmatched junction bases: 10. The V gene's germline CDR1 is SGDLS and CDR2 YYNGEE. CDR3 length equals 15 residues. This CDR3 reads CASSPQGGLGQPQHF. The DNA of the CDR3 is TGTGCCAGCAGCCCCCAAGGGGGCTTGGGTCAGCCCCAGCATTTT.

J is TRBJ2-5 and V is TRBV11-3; D assignment may be TRBD1 or TRBD2 (5 bases each). V lost 5 bases to trimming and J lost 1 base, with 11 bases between them. Germline V gene data show CDR1 as SGHNT and CDR2 as YENEEA. This CDR3 is 14 amino acids long. The CDR3 coding sequence is TGTGCCAGCAGCCCCAGGGCGGGCCAAGAGACCCAGTACTTC. Residues: CASSPRAGQETQYF. Filled out from reference TRBV11-3 and TRBJ2-5, the complete variable domain reads EAGVVQSPRYKIIEKKQPVAFWCNPISGHNTLYWYLQNLGQGPELLIRYENEEAVDDSQLPKDRFSAERLKGVDSTLKIQPAELGDSAVYLCASSPRAGQETQYFGPGTRLLVL.

In its sample, this clone was seen once. The chain combines TRBV25-1 with TRBJ2-7, with D uncertain. From germline, CDR1 is MGHDK and CDR2 SYGVNS. Trimming cost V 5 bases and J 3 bases, with 5 bases left between them. CDR3 length: 11 residues. The CDR3 loop is CASSPIYEQYF. The DNA for the CDR3 is TGTGCCAGCAGTCCAATCTACGAGCAGTACTTC.